This T cell receptor beta chain derives from a study of blood T cell repertoires in COVID-19. CDR3 length equals 21 residues. Germline CDR1 and CDR2: MDHEN and SYDVKM. Trimming removed 2 bases from V and 2 bases from J, with 27 bases in between. In the authors' methods: Nucleated cell number was recorded as an estimate derived from reference gene primer amplification. Libraries were prepared by immunoSEQ multiplex PCR; TCRdb keeps only in-frame clonotypes and omits some of them. D and trimming come from the DNA, and the V and J calls and clone size come from that table. Here the sample spans 75,000 to 95,000 clones, roughly 88% being singletons.

The sequence was obtained from a man in his sixties with acute or convalescent COVID-19. Sample: peripheral blood. The chain joins TRBV28 to TRBJ1-4; D is perhaps TRBD1 (6 bases). The CDR3 region has the DNA TGTGCCAGCAGTTTAATGCCCCCGGACTTAGACAGAAGGGGGACTAATGAAAAACTGTTTTTT. Protein sequence: CASSLMPPDLDRRGTNEKLFF.